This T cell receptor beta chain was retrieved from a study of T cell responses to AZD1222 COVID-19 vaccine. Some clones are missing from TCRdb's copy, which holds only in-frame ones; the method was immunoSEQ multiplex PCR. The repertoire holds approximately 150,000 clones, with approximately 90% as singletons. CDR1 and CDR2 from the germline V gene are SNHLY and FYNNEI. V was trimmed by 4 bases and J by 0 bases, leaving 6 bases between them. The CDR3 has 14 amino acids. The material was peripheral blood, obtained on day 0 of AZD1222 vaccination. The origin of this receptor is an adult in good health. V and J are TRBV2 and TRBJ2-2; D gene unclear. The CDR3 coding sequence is TGTGCCAGCAGTGGGGCAGCGAACACCGGGGAGCTGTTTTTT. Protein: CASSGAANTGELFF.